The T cell receptor (beta chain) under discussion was sequenced for a study of cytotoxic CD8 clonotypes in ibrutinib-treated CLL. About the research overall: The sample average was about 240,000 productive templates and fewer than 95,000 productive rearrangements.

A 1 in 200,000 to 1 in 1 million T cell depth was the sequencing target. TCRdb's table, derived via immunoSEQ multiplex PCR, lists solely in-frame clones and lacks some. This table has some 150,000 clones, over 75% appearing once. Germline lookup yields CDR1 MGHRA and CDR2 YSYEKL. V lost 1 base to trimming and J lost 2 bases, with 7 bases between them. This CDR3 comprises 14 residues. The sequenced sample was PBMCs, obtained after 36 months of ibrutinib treatment. The chain uses TRBV4-1 and TRBJ2-3; no firm D call. The sequence came from a human donor with chronic lymphocytic leukemia. The DNA for the CDR3 is TGCGCCAGCAGCCAAGGCGGTTACACAGATACGCAGTATTTT. Translation: CASSQGGYTDTQYF.